Listed below are T cell receptor beta chains from one sample, sequenced in a study of shared clonotypes between healthy human individuals. Sequencing was performed with immunoSEQ multiplex PCR; in TCRdb, only in-frame clones are kept and a portion is missing. In the table there are 450,000 to 600,000 clones, 79% of which are singletons. The sequencing input was PBMCs. These receptors came from a woman in her thirties or forties in good health. Some clones in this sample may be carry-over from other donors' samples. The CDR3 runs from the conserved cysteine through the conserved F or W. The D gene is left open where the match is weak. Clone size appears in some rows only: once, few, many, or a class for an expanded clone.

v_gene: TRBV9
d_gene: TRBD2
j_gene: TRBJ2-7
abundance: -
CDR3aa: CASSVGRLAGFYEQYF
CDR3nt: TGTGCCAGCAGCGTAGGAAGACTAGCGGGGTTCTACGAGCAGTACTTC

v_gene: TRBV30
d_gene: -
j_gene: TRBJ1-6
abundance: -
CDR3aa: CAWSVEGFTLHF
CDR3nt: TGTGCCTGGAGTGTAGAAGGTTTTACCCTCCACTTT

v_gene: TRBV19
d_gene: TRBD2
j_gene: TRBJ2-3
abundance: -
CDR3aa: CASLPSGRSTDTQYF
CDR3nt: TGTGCCAGTCTCCCTAGCGGGAGAAGCACAGATACGCAGTATTTT

v_gene: TRBV5-1
d_gene: -
j_gene: TRBJ2-1
abundance: -
CDR3aa: CASSLGAGYLNEQFF
CDR3nt: TGCGCCAGCAGCTTGGGGGCGGGGTACCTCAATGAGCAGTTCTTC

v_gene: TRBV7-9
d_gene: TRBD2
j_gene: TRBJ2-5
abundance: -
CDR3aa: CASSLISGRWETQYF
CDR3nt: TGTGCCAGCAGCTTGATTAGCGGGAGATGGGAGACCCAGTACTTC

v_gene: TRBV5-1
d_gene: TRBD1
j_gene: TRBJ2-1
abundance: -
CDR3aa: CASSAPDRAYEQFF
CDR3nt: TGCGCCAGCAGCGCCCCGGACAGGGCCTATGAGCAGTTCTTC

v_gene: TRBV7-2
d_gene: -
j_gene: TRBJ2-1
abundance: -
CDR3aa: CASSYSGGSYNEQFF
CDR3nt: TGTGCCAGCAGTTATTCCGGAGGCTCCTACAATGAGCAGTTCTTC

v_gene: TRBV9
d_gene: TRBD1
j_gene: TRBJ2-7
abundance: -
CDR3aa: CASSPGTGLLYEQYF
CDR3nt: TGTGCCAGCAGCCCCGGGACAGGGCTTTTGTACGAGCAGTACTTC

v_gene: TRBV2
d_gene: TRBD1
j_gene: TRBJ1-4
abundance: -
CDR3aa: CASSERGRGSEKLFF
CDR3nt: TGTGCCAGCAGTGAAAGAGGCAGGGGGTCTGAAAAACTGTTTTTT

v_gene: TRBV7-3
d_gene: TRBD2
j_gene: TRBJ2-3
abundance: once
CDR3aa: CASSQGLAGADTQYF
CDR3nt: TGTGCCAGCAGCCAGGGACTAGCGGGAGCTGATACGCAGTATTTT

v_gene: TRBV2
d_gene: -
j_gene: TRBJ2-1
abundance: -
CDR3aa: CASSGLALGGQFF
CDR3nt: TGTGCCAGCAGTGGCCTAGCCCTAGGGGGGCAGTTCTTC

v_gene: TRBV4-1
d_gene: -
j_gene: TRBJ2-3
abundance: once
CDR3aa: CASSQDRYSRSTDTQYF
CDR3nt: TGCGCCAGCAGCCAAGATCGTTACAGTCGTAGCACAGATACGCAGTATTTT

v_gene: TRBV27
d_gene: -
j_gene: TRBJ2-1
abundance: -
CDR3aa: CASSLTVAPYNEQFF
CDR3nt: TGTGCCAGCAGTTTAACGGTAGCGCCATACAATGAGCAGTTCTTC

v_gene: TRBV29-1
d_gene: TRBD2
j_gene: TRBJ2-3
abundance: -
CDR3aa: CSVPSLLAGAGDTQYF
CDR3nt: TGCAGCGTACCTTCCCTACTAGCGGGGGCGGGAGATACGCAGTATTTT

v_gene: TRBV5-8
d_gene: TRBD1
j_gene: TRBJ2-5
abundance: -
CDR3aa: CASSYGTGGQETQYF
CDR3nt: TGTGCCAGCAGCTACGGGACAGGGGGACAAGAGACCCAGTACTTC

v_gene: TRBV6-1
d_gene: TRBD2
j_gene: TRBJ2-2
abundance: -
CDR3aa: CASSQTSGSTGELFF
CDR3nt: TGTGCCAGCAGTCAGACTAGCGGGAGCACCGGGGAGCTGTTTTTT

v_gene: TRBV11-2
d_gene: TRBD1
j_gene: TRBJ2-1
abundance: -
CDR3aa: CASSTHRGEQFF
CDR3nt: TGTGCCAGCAGCACCCACAGGGGTGAGCAGTTCTTC

v_gene: TRBV9
d_gene: -
j_gene: TRBJ2-5
abundance: -
CDR3aa: CASSVGAAEETQYF
CDR3nt: TGTGCCAGCAGCGTAGGGGCGGCGGAGGAGACCCAGTACTTC

v_gene: TRBV4-1
d_gene: -
j_gene: TRBJ1-5
abundance: -
CDR3aa: CASSQDGSQPQHF
CDR3nt: TGCGCCAGCAGCCAAGATGGGAGTCAGCCCCAGCATTTT

v_gene: TRBV28
d_gene: -
j_gene: TRBJ1-5
abundance: -
CDR3aa: CASSPLTEHSNQPQHF
CDR3nt: TGTGCCAGCAGTCCCCTGACCGAGCATAGCAATCAGCCCCAGCATTTT

v_gene: TRBV25-1
d_gene: -
j_gene: TRBJ2-7
abundance: -
CDR3aa: CASTGNYEQYF
CDR3nt: TGTGCCAGCACCGGCAACTACGAGCAGTACTTC

v_gene: TRBV7-9
d_gene: -
j_gene: TRBJ1-1
abundance: -
CDR3aa: CASSSKNTEAFF
CDR3nt: TGTGCCAGCAGCTCGAAGAACACTGAAGCTTTCTTT

v_gene: TRBV5-1
d_gene: -
j_gene: TRBJ1-1
abundance: -
CDR3aa: CASSLAETEAFF
CDR3nt: TGCGCCAGCAGCTTGGCTGAAACTGAAGCTTTCTTT

v_gene: TRBV28
d_gene: -
j_gene: TRBJ2-3
abundance: -
CDR3aa: CASSFGVYPPDTQYF
CDR3nt: TGTGCCAGCAGTTTCGGGGTGTACCCTCCAGATACGCAGTATTTT

v_gene: TRBV6-6
d_gene: -
j_gene: TRBJ1-4
abundance: -
CDR3aa: CASSYGRPPEKLFF
CDR3nt: TGTGCCAGCAGTTACGGCAGGCCTCCCGAAAAACTGTTTTTT

v_gene: TRBV29-1
d_gene: -
j_gene: TRBJ2-7
abundance: -
CDR3aa: CSVGRGGGYEQYF
CDR3nt: TGCAGCGTCGGCAGAGGAGGTGGCTACGAGCAGTACTTC

v_gene: TRBV28
d_gene: -
j_gene: TRBJ1-5
abundance: -
CDR3aa: CASSPAGNSNQPQHF
CDR3nt: TGTGCCAGCAGCCCCGCTGGGAATAGCAATCAGCCCCAGCATTTT